A selection of T cell receptor beta chains follows, all from one sample in a study of cytomegalovirus exposure and HLA in healthy donors. Clones were read by immunoSEQ multiplex PCR, and TCRdb kept only the in-frame ones, dropping some. Of around 160,000 clones listed, approximately 70% are singletons. The sequencing input was PBMCs. The source of these receptors is a woman between 40 and 55 years old in good health and CMV-seropositive. The CDR3 runs from the conserved cysteine through the conserved F or W.

V: TRBV6-1; J: TRBJ2-7; CDR3: CASRTGPTSYEQYF
V: TRBV25-1; J: TRBJ1-2; CDR3: CASSEWGTGEERGYPF
V: TRBV11-2; J: TRBJ2-5; CDR3: CASSFTGGQETQYF
V: TRBV7-2; J: TRBJ2-7; CDR3: CASSPSGGLVNEQYF
V: TRBV18; J: TRBJ2-3; CDR3: CASSPGLADTDTQYF
V: TRBV4-3; J: TRBJ1-6; CDR3: CASSQDGPTISPLNF
V: TRBV7-2; J: TRBJ2-3; CDR3: CASSLVAGGQGDTQYF
V: TRBV6-5; J: TRBJ1-2; CDR3: CASSSHGTGNYGYTF
V: TRBV20-1; J: TRBJ2-7; CDR3: CSASVDEQYF
V: TRBV5-1; J: TRBJ1-1; CDR3: CASSFQGGNTEAFF
V: TRBV25-1; J: TRBJ1-1; CDR3: CASSELSSTGQKAFF
V: TRBV11-3; J: TRBJ2-3; CDR3: CASSPATAGGRTDTQYF
V: TRBV7-9; J: TRBJ1-6; CDR3: CASPGTGGNSPLHF
V: TRBV6-6; J: TRBJ2-4; CDR3: CASSLSTTLNIQYF
V: TRBV29-1; J: TRBJ1-1; CDR3: CSAVTVTEAFF
V: TRBV7-2; J: TRBJ2-7; CDR3: CASSLSPRVHEQYF
V: TRBV2; J: TRBJ1-6; CDR3: CASSSFGAPGAPLHF
V: TRBV25-1; J: TRBJ1-4; CDR3: CASSETSFNEKLFF
V: TRBV6-1; J: TRBJ2-7; CDR3: CASSAASGGSHEQYF
V: TRBV6-5; J: TRBJ2-1; CDR3: CASSMGQGEYNEQFF
V: TRBV6-5; J: TRBJ1-6; CDR3: CASSPRQGYNSPLHF
V: TRBV19; J: TRBJ1-6; CDR3: CASSDSGQGDSPLHF
V: TRBV9; J: TRBJ2-2; CDR3: CASSAGITGELFF
V: TRBV7-9; J: TRBJ2-1; CDR3: CASSLDSGYNEQFF
V: TRBV25-1; J: TRBJ2-3; CDR3: CASSEWGGATDTQYF
V: TRBV6-6; J: TRBJ1-5; CDR3: CASSTEVVVQPQHF
V: TRBV19; J: TRBJ1-1; CDR3: CASTPGGEAFF
V: TRBV9; J: TRBJ2-1; CDR3: CASSVAGTTYNEQFF
V: TRBV28; J: TRBJ2-7; CDR3: CASSTGAGTFHPYEQYF
V: TRBV9; J: TRBJ2-1; CDR3: CASSGTSGGYNEQFF
V: TRBV2; J: TRBJ2-7; CDR3: CASRGTSGGQDEQYF
V: TRBV6-1; J: TRBJ2-3; CDR3: CASSERGWGHDGSTDTQYF
V: TRBV19; J: TRBJ2-1; CDR3: CASRGVGLAGNNEQFF
V: TRBV6-5; J: TRBJ1-1; CDR3: CASRRQGGRPEAFF
V: TRBV5-4; J: TRBJ2-3; CDR3: CASSAGFSISTDTQYF
V: TRBV9; J: TRBJ2-1; CDR3: CASSISGASYNEQFF
V: TRBV10-3; J: TRBJ2-7; CDR3: CAISTGTSGRNEQYF
V: TRBV6-5; J: TRBJ2-7; CDR3: CASGFGLAGGYEQYF
V: TRBV6-1; J: TRBJ2-5; CDR3: CASSVQGGINEQYF
V: TRBV29-1; J: TRBJ2-5; CDR3: CSVDPGETQYF
V: TRBV6-4; J: TRBJ2-3; CDR3: CASSDPSGASTDTQYF
V: TRBV4-3; J: TRBJ2-4; CDR3: CASSQEYAGKGNIQYF
V: TRBV20-1; J: TRBJ2-7; CDR3: CSARRAEQYF
V: TRBV5-1; J: TRBJ2-1; CDR3: CASSSGTSGGSYNEQFF
V: TRBV5-1; J: TRBJ1-2; CDR3: CASSIQTGGAGYTF
V: TRBV28; J: TRBJ1-2; CDR3: CASSQTVDYGYPF
V: TRBV27; J: TRBJ2-7; CDR3: CASSLMGRVGEQYF
V: TRBV21-1; J: TRBJ2-3; CDR3: CASSKKGSSTDTQYF
V: TRBV2; J: TRBJ2-7; CDR3: CASSLDRSYEQYF